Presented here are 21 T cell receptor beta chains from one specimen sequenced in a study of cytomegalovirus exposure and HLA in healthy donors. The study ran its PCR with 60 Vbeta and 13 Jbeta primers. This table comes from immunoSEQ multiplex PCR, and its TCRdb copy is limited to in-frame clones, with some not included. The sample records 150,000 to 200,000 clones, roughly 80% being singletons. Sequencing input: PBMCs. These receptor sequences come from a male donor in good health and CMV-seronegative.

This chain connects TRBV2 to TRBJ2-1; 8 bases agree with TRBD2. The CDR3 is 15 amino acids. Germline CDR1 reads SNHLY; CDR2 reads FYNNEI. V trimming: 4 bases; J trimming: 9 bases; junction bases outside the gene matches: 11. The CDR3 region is CASSGLAGTSGEQFF. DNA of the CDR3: TGTGCCAGCAGTGGGTTAGCGGGGACTTCCGGTGAGCAGTTCTTC. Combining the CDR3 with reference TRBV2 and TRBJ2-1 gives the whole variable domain EPEVTQTPSHQVTQMGQEVILRCVPISNHLYFYWYRQILGQKVEFLVSFYNNEISEKSEIFDDQFSVERPDGSNFTLKIRSTKLEDSAMYFCASSGLAGTSGEQFFGPGTRLTVL.

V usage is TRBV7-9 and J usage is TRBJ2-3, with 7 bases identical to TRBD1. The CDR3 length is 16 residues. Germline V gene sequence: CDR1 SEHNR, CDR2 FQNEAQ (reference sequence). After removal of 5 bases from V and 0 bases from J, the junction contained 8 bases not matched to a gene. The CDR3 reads CASSRTTGQSTDTQYF. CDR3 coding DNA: TGTGCCAGCAGCCGGACCACGGGACAGAGCACAGATACGCAGTATTTT.

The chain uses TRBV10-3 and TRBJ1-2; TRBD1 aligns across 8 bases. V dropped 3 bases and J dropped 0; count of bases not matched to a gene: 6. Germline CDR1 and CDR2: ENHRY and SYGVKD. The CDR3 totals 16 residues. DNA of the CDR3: TGTGCCATCAGTGAACCGGGACAGGTAGCTAACTATGGCTACACCTTC. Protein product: CAISEPGQVANYGYTF.

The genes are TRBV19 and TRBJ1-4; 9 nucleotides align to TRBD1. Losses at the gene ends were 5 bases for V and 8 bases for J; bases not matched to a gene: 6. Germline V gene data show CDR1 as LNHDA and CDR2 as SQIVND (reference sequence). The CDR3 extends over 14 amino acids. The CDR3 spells CASSRDREGEKLFF. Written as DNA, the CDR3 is TGTGCCAGTAGTCGGGACAGGGAAGGAGAAAAACTGTTTTTT.

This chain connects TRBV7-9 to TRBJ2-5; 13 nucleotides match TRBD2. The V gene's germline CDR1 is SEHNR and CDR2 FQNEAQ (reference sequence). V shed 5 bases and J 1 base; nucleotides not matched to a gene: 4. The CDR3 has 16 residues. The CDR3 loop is CASSGRTSGGQETQYF. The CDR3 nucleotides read TGTGCCAGCAGCGGACGGACTAGCGGGGGCCAAGAGACCCAGTACTTC.

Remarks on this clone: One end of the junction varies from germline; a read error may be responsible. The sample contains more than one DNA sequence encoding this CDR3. DNA of the CDR3: TGTTCCAGCAGCTTGGGGGGAACTGAAGCTTTCTTT. It specifies CSSSLGGTEAFF. The rearrangement joins TRBV7-9 to TRBJ1-1, with D perhaps matching TRBD1 (5 bases). Germline lookup yields CDR1 SEHNR and CDR2 FQNEAQ (reference sequence). CDR3 length: 12 amino acids.

The CDR3 loop reads CASSVGDRDRVVAQYF. Here the CDR3 DNA reads TGTGCCAGCAGCGTAGGGGACCGGGACAGGGTCGTGGCCCAGTACTTC. V usage is TRBV9 and J usage is TRBJ2-5; TRBD1 agrees at 9 bases. The CDR3 consists of 16 residues. V lost 0 bases and J lost 9; bases outside the gene matches: 12. Per the germline V gene, CDR1 is SGDLS and CDR2 is YYNGEE.

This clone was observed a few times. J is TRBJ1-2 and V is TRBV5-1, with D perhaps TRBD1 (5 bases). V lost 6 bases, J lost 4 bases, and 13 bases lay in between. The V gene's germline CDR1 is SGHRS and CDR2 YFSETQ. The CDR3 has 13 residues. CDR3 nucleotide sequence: TGCGCCAGCAACCCTGGGGGGACCTATGGCTACACCTTC. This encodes CASNPGGTYGYTF.

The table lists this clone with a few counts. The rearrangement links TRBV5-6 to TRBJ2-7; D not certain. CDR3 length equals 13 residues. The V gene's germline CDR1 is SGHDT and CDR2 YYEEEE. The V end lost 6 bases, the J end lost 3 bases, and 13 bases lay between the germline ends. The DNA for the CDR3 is TGTGCCAGCAACCCCCGCTCCGGCTACGAGCAGTACTTC. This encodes CASNPRSGYEQYF.

CDR3: CASSLNRATDTQYF. CDR3 DNA sequence: TGTGCCAGCAGTTTAAACAGGGCTACAGATACGCAGTATTTT. The J gene is TRBJ2-3, the V gene TRBV27; D perhaps matches TRBD1 (6 bases). Trimming stripped 2 bases from V and 3 bases from J, with 9 bases between. The CDR3 sequence is 14 residues long. CDR1 is MNHEY, CDR2 SMNVEV, per germline (reference sequence).

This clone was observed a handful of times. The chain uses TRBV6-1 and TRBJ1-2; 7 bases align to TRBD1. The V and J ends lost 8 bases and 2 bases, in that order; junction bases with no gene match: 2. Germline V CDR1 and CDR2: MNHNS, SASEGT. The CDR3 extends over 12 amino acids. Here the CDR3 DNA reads TGTGCCAGCCAGGGGGAGAACTATGGCTACACCTTC. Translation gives CASQGENYGYTF.

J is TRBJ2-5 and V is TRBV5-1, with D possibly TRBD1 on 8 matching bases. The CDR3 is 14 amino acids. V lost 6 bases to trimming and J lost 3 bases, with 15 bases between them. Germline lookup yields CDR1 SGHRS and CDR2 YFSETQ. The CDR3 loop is CASNKQGGEETQYF. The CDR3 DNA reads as TGCGCCAGCAATAAACAGGGGGGGGAAGAGACCCAGTACTTC.

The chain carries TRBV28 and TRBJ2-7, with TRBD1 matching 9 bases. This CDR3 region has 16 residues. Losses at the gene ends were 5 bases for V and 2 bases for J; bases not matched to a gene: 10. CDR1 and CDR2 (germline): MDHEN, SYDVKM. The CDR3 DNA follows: TGTGCCAGCAGTGTTCACCGGGACAGGGACCCCTACGAGCAGTACTTC. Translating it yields CASSVHRDRDPYEQYF.

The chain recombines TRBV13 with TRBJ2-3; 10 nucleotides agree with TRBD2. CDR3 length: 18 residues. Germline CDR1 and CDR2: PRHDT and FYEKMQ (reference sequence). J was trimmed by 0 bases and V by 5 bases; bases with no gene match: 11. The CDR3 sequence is CASSPRTSGTKSTDTQYF. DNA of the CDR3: TGTGCCAGCAGCCCCCGGACTAGCGGAACGAAAAGCACAGATACGCAGTATTTT.

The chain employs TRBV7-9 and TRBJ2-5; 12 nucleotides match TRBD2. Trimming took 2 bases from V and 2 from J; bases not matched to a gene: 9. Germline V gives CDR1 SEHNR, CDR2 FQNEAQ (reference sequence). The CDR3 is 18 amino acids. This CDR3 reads CASSLRFGLAGQQETQYF. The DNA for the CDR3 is TGTGCCAGCAGCTTACGTTTTGGACTAGCGGGGCAACAAGAGACCCAGTACTTC.

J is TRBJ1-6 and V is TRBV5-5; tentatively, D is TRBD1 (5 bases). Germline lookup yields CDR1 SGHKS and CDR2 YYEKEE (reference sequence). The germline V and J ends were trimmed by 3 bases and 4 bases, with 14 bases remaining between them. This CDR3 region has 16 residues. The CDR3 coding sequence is TGTGCCAGCAGCTACCTTCCCAGGGATTATAATTCACCCCTCCACTTT. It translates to CASSYLPRDYNSPLHF.

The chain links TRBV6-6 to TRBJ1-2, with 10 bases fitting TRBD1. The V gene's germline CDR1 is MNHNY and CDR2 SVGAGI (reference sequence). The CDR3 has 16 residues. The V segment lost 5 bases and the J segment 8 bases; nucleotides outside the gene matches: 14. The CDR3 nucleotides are TGTGCCAGCAGTCCTACCCTGTCCGACAGGGGGCAGGGCTACACCTTC. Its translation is CASSPTLSDRGQGYTF.

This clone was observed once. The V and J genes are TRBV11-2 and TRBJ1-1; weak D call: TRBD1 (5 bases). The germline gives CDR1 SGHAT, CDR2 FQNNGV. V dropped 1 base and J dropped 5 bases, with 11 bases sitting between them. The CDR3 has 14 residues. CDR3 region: CASSLGGGGTEAFF. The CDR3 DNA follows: TGTGCCAGCAGCTTAGGTGGGGGAGGGACTGAAGCTTTCTTT.

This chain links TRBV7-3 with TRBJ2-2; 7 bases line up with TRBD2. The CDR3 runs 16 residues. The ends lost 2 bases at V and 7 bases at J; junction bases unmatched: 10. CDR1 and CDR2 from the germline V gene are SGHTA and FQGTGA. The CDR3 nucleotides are TGTGCCAGCAGCTTATCATCGGGGGGAATAATCGGGGAGCTGTTTTTT. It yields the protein CASSLSSGGIIGELFF.

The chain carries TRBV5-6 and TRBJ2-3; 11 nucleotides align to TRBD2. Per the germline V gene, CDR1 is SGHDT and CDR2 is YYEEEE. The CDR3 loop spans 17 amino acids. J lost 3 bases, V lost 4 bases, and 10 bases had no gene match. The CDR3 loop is CASSLGRGTSGTDTQYF. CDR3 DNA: TGTGCCAGCAGCCTCGGACGGGGGACTAGCGGAACAGATACGCAGTATTTT.

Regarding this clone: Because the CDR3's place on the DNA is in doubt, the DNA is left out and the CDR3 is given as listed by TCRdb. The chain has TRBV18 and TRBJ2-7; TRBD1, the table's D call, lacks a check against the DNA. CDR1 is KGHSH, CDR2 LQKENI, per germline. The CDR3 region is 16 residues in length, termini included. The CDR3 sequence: CASSLRAGTGSYEQYF.